This passage covers 18 T cell receptor beta chains from one sample sequenced in a study of cytomegalovirus exposure and HLA in healthy donors. The PCR ran on 60 Vbeta and 13 Jbeta primers. Method: immunoSEQ multiplex PCR; TCRdb's copy keeps in-frame clones and lacks some. There are about 100,000 clones in the sample; around 69% occur only once, and under 20% lies in the top ten. The specimen was PBMCs. Receptors originate from a woman between 55 and 75 years old in good health and CMV-seropositive.

The rearrangement joins TRBV6-5 to TRBJ2-1, with 13 bases lining up with TRBD2. Unmatched junction bases numbered 3, after V lost 6 bases and J lost 4 bases. The CDR3 is made up of 15 amino acids. Germline V gene lookup returns CDR1 MNHEY and CDR2 SVGAGI. The CDR3 region is CASSPGLAGYNEQFF. As DNA, the CDR3 is TGTGCCAGCAGCCCGGGACTAGCGGGATACAATGAGCAGTTCTTC.

This clone is a singleton in its sample. CDR3 nucleotides: TGTGCCAGCTCAGGACTAGCGCATCAAGAGACCCAGTACTTC. Protein sequence: CASSGLAHQETQYF. The chain links TRBV5-4 to TRBJ2-5; 9 positions match TRBD2. The CDR3 runs 14 residues. Germline CDR1 is SGHNT and CDR2 is YYREEE (reference sequence). J lost 2 bases, V lost 7 bases, and 6 bases had no gene match.

This clone was counted a single time. The chain combines TRBV2 with TRBJ2-2, with TRBD2 matching over 8 bases. In germline, CDR1 is SNHLY, CDR2 FYNNEI. This CDR3 region has 15 residues. J was trimmed by 6 bases and V by 3 bases; bases with no gene match: 6. The CDR3 DNA is TGTGCCAGCAGTGAGCCAGCGGGAGTTTCCGGGGAGCTGTTTTTT. Its translation is CASSEPAGVSGELFF.

J is TRBJ1-3 and V is TRBV5-8; no firm D call. Germline V gene lookup returns CDR1 SGHTS and CDR2 YDEGEE. The CDR3 runs to 15 residues. The V and J ends lost 2 bases and 2 bases respectively, with 11 bases between them. The CDR3 loop is CASSFVFLAGNTIYF. The CDR3 bases are TGTGCCAGCAGCTTTGTGTTCCTCGCTGGAAACACCATATATTTT.

The chain carries TRBV19 and TRBJ2-5; 12 bases align to TRBD2. The J call is uncertain, as TRBJ2-7 better fits the DNA end. The length of the CDR3 is 15 residues. CDR1 and CDR2 (germline): LNHDA, SQIVND (reference sequence). CDR3 coding DNA: TGTGCCAGTAGTGTCGGGACTAGCGGGTTCTACGAGCAGTACTTC. It codes for CASSVGTSGFYEQYF.

This clone was detected only once. At one end, the junction sequence differs from germline, possibly due to a read error. For the CDR3, the DNA is TGTTCCAGCAGCTCAGACCCGGGAGTGCAGTACTTC. It encodes CSSSSDPGVQYF. J is TRBJ2-7 and V is TRBV7-9, with D perhaps matching TRBD2 (6 bases). Germline-derived CDR1 and CDR2 are SEHNR and FQNEAQ (reference sequence). This CDR3 has 12 amino acids.

In this sample, this clone turned up once. The CDR3 bases are TGTGCCAGCAGTTCAGGGGCCTACGAGCAGTACTTC. This gives the protein CASSSGAYEQYF. The chain carries TRBV6-5 and TRBJ2-5, with D possibly matching TRBD1 (6 bases). The J call may not be correct, given that the DNA end is closer to TRBJ2-7. CDR3 size: 12 residues. From germline, CDR1 is MNHEY and CDR2 SVGAGI.

The V and J genes are TRBV2 and TRBJ2-5, with D perhaps matching TRBD2 (6 bases). The germline V and J ends were trimmed by 6 bases and 5 bases, with 19 bases remaining between them. Germline lookup yields CDR1 SNHLY and CDR2 FYNNEI. There are 15 residues in the CDR3. In DNA, the CDR3 is TGTGCCAGCAGCGTCGGGACTCGCCGGGGGGAGACCCAGTACTTC. Its translation: CASSVGTRRGETQYF.

The chain carries TRBV5-4 and TRBJ2-5; 7 bases map to TRBD2. CDR1 and CDR2 (germline): SGHNT, YYREEE (reference sequence). The CDR3 has 15 residues. Trimming cost V 5 bases and J 2 bases; bases outside gene matches: 9. The DNA of the CDR3 is TGTGCCAGCAGTCATAGACTAGCTGCTCAAGAGACCCAGTACTTC. Encoded protein: CASSHRLAAQETQYF. Drawing the rest from reference TRBV5-4 and TRBJ2-5, the complete variable domain is ETGVTQSPTHLIKTRGQQVTLRCSSQSGHNTVSWYQQALGQGPQFIFQYYREEENGRGNFPPRFSGLQFPNYSSELNVNALELDDSALYLCASSHRLAAQETQYFGPGTRLLVL.

This clone occurred a few times. The genes are TRBV2 and TRBJ2-2; possibly TRBD2 for D (5 bases). V was pared by 8 bases and J by 3 bases, with 7 bases between. This CDR3 is built from 12 residues. From germline, CDR1 is SNHLY and CDR2 FYNNEI. CDR3 protein: CASRRDTGELFF. CDR3 bases: TGTGCCAGCCGGCGGGACACCGGGGAGCTGTTTTTT.

J is TRBJ1-1 and V is TRBV9; D may be TRBD1 (6 bases). The CDR3 is made up of 13 amino acids. The V end was cut by 3 bases, the J end by 10 bases, with 16 bases between. Germline V gene data show CDR1 as SGDLS and CDR2 as YYNGEE. The CDR3 loop reads CASSAGTGFGAFF. CDR3 in DNA: TGTGCCAGCAGCGCGGGAACAGGGTTCGGAGCTTTCTTT.

The V call is TRBV27, the J call TRBJ1-4; no clear D. Germline V gene data show CDR1 as MNHEY and CDR2 as SMNVEV (reference sequence). This CDR3 comprises 13 residues. V shed 6 bases and J shed 0 bases, with 5 bases lying between them. The CDR3 DNA reads TGTGCCAGCAGACCGGCAACTAATGAAAAACTGTTTTTT. Amino acids: CASRPATNEKLFF.

The chain is built from TRBV7-9 and TRBJ2-4; D is unclear. This CDR3 spans 14 amino acids. Germline CDR1 SEHNR, CDR2 FQNEAQ (reference sequence). With 1 base removed from V and 9 bases from J, the gap between germline ends came to 13 bases. CDR3 region: CASSLVGLGGIQYF. The CDR3 DNA is TGTGCCAGCAGCTTAGTTGGTCTAGGCGGCATTCAGTACTTC.

The chain joins TRBV30 to TRBJ2-3; D possibly corresponds to TRBD2 (6 bases). V was pared by 1 base and J by 7 bases, with 15 bases between. The germline V gene encodes CDR1 GTSNPN and CDR2 SVGIG (reference sequence). This CDR3 region has 14 residues. As DNA, the CDR3 is TGTGCCTGGAGTGGCGGGGAGGTATTGTATACGCAGTATTTT. This gives the protein CAWSGGEVLYTQYF.

In DNA, the CDR3 is TGTGCCAGCAGCTTAAGTTCCTACACAGATACGCAGTATTTT. It codes for CASSLSSYTDTQYF. V usage is TRBV7-3 and J usage is TRBJ2-3; D ambiguous. Trimming left V 1 base short and J 2 bases short, with 7 bases between. This CDR3 spans 14 amino acids. Germline CDR1 SGHTA, CDR2 FQGTGA.

The V and J genes are TRBV5-6 and TRBJ2-1, with 7 positions matching TRBD2. The CDR3 has 16 residues. The J segment lost 8 bases and the V segment lost 4 bases, leaving 15 bases of the junction unmatched. Germline V gene sequence: CDR1 SGHDT, CDR2 YYEEEE. The CDR3 sequence: CASSGLAVNLGDEQFF. CDR3 DNA sequence: TGTGCCAGCAGCGGGCTAGCGGTCAATCTGGGTGATGAGCAGTTCTTC.

This sequence joins TRBV5-1 and TRBJ1-2; 8 bases are shared with TRBD1. The CDR3 contains 14 residues. Losses at the gene ends were 3 bases for V and 6 bases for J; bases not matched to a gene: 7. From germline, CDR1 is SGHRS and CDR2 YFSETQ. The chain's CDR3 is CASSSDGQGNGYTF. The CDR3 nucleotides read TGCGCCAGCAGCTCGGATGGACAGGGAAATGGCTACACCTTC.

The chain's CDR3 is CASKLASPTSNEQFF. In nucleotides, the CDR3 is TGTGCCAGCAAACTAGCTTCCCCCACCTCCAATGAGCAGTTCTTC. This chain links TRBV5-6 with TRBJ2-1, with a weak D call TRBD2 (6 bases). This CDR3 is 15 amino acids long. Trimming took 6 bases from V and 6 from J, leaving 19 bases between them. Per the germline V gene, CDR1 is SGHDT and CDR2 is YYEEEE.